This entry lists 32 T cell receptor beta chains sequenced from one sample in a study of control samples from healthy donors and cancer patients. TCRdb's copy holds only in-frame clones and misses some; the assay was immunoSEQ multiplex PCR. The sample records 94,000 or so clones, about 81% being singletons. Sequencing was done on a sample of PBMCs. The receptors come from a man aged 65 to 85 with lung cancer.

The table lists this clone with a count of one. The chain links TRBV7-8 to TRBJ1-2; 9 bases line up with TRBD1. CDR3 length: 15 amino acids. Unmatched junction bases numbered 8, after V lost 3 bases and J lost 6 bases. Germline CDR1 is SGHVS and CDR2 is FQNEAQ. The chain's CDR3 is CASSLPPGTGNGYTF. The CDR3 DNA is TGTGCCAGCAGCTTGCCGCCGGGGACAGGGAATGGCTACACCTTC.

The gene calls are TRBV6-1 and TRBJ1-2; weak D call: TRBD1 (6 bases). Looked up from germline, CDR1 is MNHNS and CDR2 is SASEGT. The length of the CDR3 is 16 residues. The ends were cut back, 4 bases at V and 6 bases at J, with 21 bases in the middle. CDR3 residues: CASSVGGWGNGHGYTF. The CDR3 DNA follows: TGTGCCAGCAGTGTAGGGGGGTGGGGAAATGGGCATGGCTACACCTTC.

The chain employs TRBV6-2 or TRBV6-3 and TRBJ1-5, with D perhaps matching TRBD1 (5 bases). V was trimmed by 5 bases and J by 6 bases, leaving 14 bases between them. The CDR3 extends over 14 amino acids. Germline V gene lookup returns CDR1 MNHEY and CDR2 SVGEGT. The CDR3 bases are TGTGCCAGCAGTCCGCCGGGGGGGAGTCAGCCCCAGCATTTT. Translating gives CASSPPGGSQPQHF.

The gene calls are TRBV18 and TRBJ1-5; D is unclear. Germline loops: CDR1 KGHSH, CDR2 LQKENI. V was trimmed by 3 bases and J by 2 bases, leaving 8 bases between them. The CDR3 loop spans 14 amino acids. The CDR3 spells CASSPGQGNQPQHF. For the CDR3, the DNA is TGTGCCAGCTCACCGGGCCAGGGCAATCAGCCCCAGCATTTT.

This chain joins TRBV20-1 and TRBJ2-7; TRBD2 matches 13 bases. There are 16 residues in the CDR3. V shed 3 bases, J shed 3 bases, and the junction held 8 bases outside the gene matches. CDR1 and CDR2 (germline): DFQATT, SNEGSKA (reference sequence). CDR3 sequence: CSASVRLAGGLYEQYF. The CDR3 DNA is TGCAGTGCTAGTGTTAGACTAGCGGGGGGACTCTACGAGCAGTACTTC.

This chain joins TRBV19 and TRBJ1-1; the D gene is possibly TRBD1 (6 bases). The germline V and J ends were trimmed by 6 bases and 4 bases, with 15 bases remaining between them. This CDR3 comprises 14 residues. CDR1 LNHDA and CDR2 SQIVND come from the germline V gene (reference sequence). In DNA form, the CDR3 reads TGTGCCAGTAGAGGGAGGGGGGAATCCACTGAAGCTTTCTTT. This encodes CASRGRGESTEAFF.

V usage is TRBV29-1 and J usage is TRBJ1-2, with a possible D match to TRBD1 (5 bases). The CDR3 has 11 amino acids. Trimming stripped 5 bases from V and 8 bases from J, with 12 bases between. CDR1 and CDR2 (germline): SQVTM, ANQGSEA. This CDR3 reads CSVPYQGGYTF. CDR3 nucleotides: TGCAGCGTTCCCTACCAGGGCGGCTACACCTTC.

The chain recombines TRBV6-5 with TRBJ2-7; TRBD1 agrees at 7 bases. The CDR3 totals 11 residues. The ends lost 2 bases at V and 11 bases at J; junction bases unmatched: 3. The germline V gene encodes CDR1 MNHEY and CDR2 SVGAGI. This CDR3 is CASSYPGQEYF. The CDR3, as DNA: TGTGCCAGCAGTTACCCCGGACAGGAGTACTTC.

This chain connects TRBV6-4 to TRBJ2-1, with a possible D match to TRBD2 (5 bases). CDR3 length equals 12 residues. Germline V CDR1 and CDR2: MRHNA, SNTAGT. V was cut by 8 bases and J by 4 bases, with 9 bases left in between. The CDR3 region is CASFTGYNEQFF. CDR3 bases: TGTGCCAGCTTCACGGGGTACAATGAGCAGTTCTTC.

The V gene is TRBV19, the J gene TRBJ2-7; TRBD2 agrees at 10 bases. V gave up 3 bases and J gave up 3 bases; unmatched junction bases: 11. The CDR3 has 17 residues. CDR1 is LNHDA and CDR2 is SQIVND in the germline V gene (reference sequence). The CDR3 region has the DNA TGTGCCAGTAGTATGGCTAGCGGGGGTTCTTCCCACTACGAGCAGTACTTC. Amino acids: CASSMASGGSSHYEQYF. Combining the CDR3 with reference TRBV19 and TRBJ2-7 gives the whole variable domain DGGITQSPKYLFRKEGQNVTLSCEQNLNHDAMYWYRQDPGQGLRLIYYSQIVNDFQKGDIAEGYSVSREKKESFPLTVTSAQKNPTAFYLCASSMASGGSSHYEQYFGPGTRLTVT.

The chain employs TRBV10-2 and TRBJ1-1; 7 positions agree with TRBD1. Germline assignment: CDR1 WSHSY and CDR2 SAAADI. V was pared by 6 bases and J by 1 base, with 17 bases of the junction left unmatched. This CDR3 contains 18 residues. The CDR3 region has the DNA TGCGCCAGCAGGCCCTCGACAGGGCCCGACGGAAGGAACACTGAAGCTTTCTTT. Translated, it gives CASRPSTGPDGRNTEAFF.

The V and J genes are TRBV7-2 and TRBJ2-2, with D unresolved. The CDR3 has 13 amino acids. The ends were cut back, 1 base at V and 7 bases at J, with 7 bases in the middle. The germline gives CDR1 SGHTA, CDR2 FQGNSA. CDR3 sequence reads: CASSLVPGGELFF. The CDR3 bases are TGTGCCAGCAGCTTAGTGCCGGGCGGGGAGCTGTTTTTT. Drawing the rest from reference TRBV7-2 and TRBJ2-2, the complete variable domain is GAGVSQSPSNKVTEKGKDVELRCDPISGHTALYWYRQSLGQGLEFLIYFQGNSAPDKSGLPSDRFSAERTGGSVSTLTIQRTQQEDSAVYLCASSLVPGGELFFGEGSRLTVL.

The gene calls are TRBV6-5 and TRBJ1-4; D not resolved. This CDR3 region has 15 residues. Germline loops: CDR1 MNHEY, CDR2 SVGAGI. Trimming took 6 bases from V and 3 from J, leaving 14 bases between them. This chain's CDR3 is CASRASVASNEKLFF. CDR3 nucleotides: TGTGCCAGCAGGGCATCGGTTGCGTCTAATGAAAAACTGTTTTTT.

This chain joins TRBV7-6 and TRBJ2-7; 11 bases align to TRBD1. The germline gives CDR1 SGHVS, CDR2 FNYEAQ. The V and J ends lost 5 bases and 0 bases, in that order; junction bases with no gene match: 6. The CDR3 is made up of 16 amino acids. This CDR3 reads CASSVGQGASSYEQYF. The DNA for the CDR3 is TGTGCCAGCAGCGTCGGACAGGGGGCTAGCTCCTACGAGCAGTACTTC.

V and J are TRBV7-9 and TRBJ2-2; D not certain. Germline-derived CDR1 and CDR2 are SEHNR and FQNEAQ (reference sequence). V was clipped by 0 bases and J by 8 bases, with 7 bases between them. This CDR3 comprises 13 residues. The CDR3 DNA reads TGTGCCAGCAGCTTAGCGTGGTCTGGGGAGCTGTTTTTT. Translating gives CASSLAWSGELFF.

Concerning this clone: This sequence may be a read error, since a much larger clone differs from it by one base. This chain links TRBV6-5 with TRBJ2-2; D gene uncertain. This CDR3 region has 13 residues. V shed 6 bases and J shed 1 base, with 6 bases lying between them. Germline CDR1 is MNHEY and CDR2 is SVGAGI. DNA of the CDR3: TGTGCCAGCAGCTCCGGGAACACCGGGGAGCTGTTTTTT. The encoded protein is CASSSGNTGELFF.

V usage is TRBV7-9 and J usage is TRBJ1-4; no clear D. The germline V gene encodes CDR1 SEHNR and CDR2 FQNEAQ (reference sequence). V dropped 7 bases and J dropped 8 bases, with 20 bases sitting between them. The CDR3 length is 15 residues. The CDR3 sequence is CASTSPGREREKLFF. The CDR3 DNA follows: TGTGCCAGCACCTCCCCGGGGAGGGAAAGGGAAAAACTGTTTTTT.

The gene calls are TRBV29-1 and TRBJ2-3; the match to TRBD1 covers 11 bases. Germline values: CDR1 SQVTM, CDR2 ANQGSEA. CDR3 length: 13 amino acids. V shed 7 bases and J 3 bases; nucleotides not matched to a gene: 3. The chain's CDR3 is CSGDRGSTDTQYF. The CDR3 DNA sequence: TGCAGCGGGGACAGGGGGAGTACAGATACGCAGTATTTT.

This clone was seen just once. The rearrangement uses TRBV20-1 and TRBJ2-7; D is perhaps TRBD2 (5 bases). V lost 3 bases and J lost 3, with 12 bases in between. Germline V gene data show CDR1 as DFQATT and CDR2 as SNEGSKA (reference sequence). This CDR3 comprises 13 residues. CDR3 DNA: TGCAGTGCTAGTAAATGGGCGGGCTACGAGCAGTACTTC. Amino acid sequence: CSASKWAGYEQYF.

CDR3 in amino acids: CASSFLQGPNTEAFF. The DNA of the CDR3 is TGTGCCAGCAGCTTCTTACAGGGACCCAATACTGAAGCTTTCTTT. The J gene is TRBJ1-1, the V gene TRBV5-5; the D gene is possibly TRBD1 (6 bases). V lost 2 bases and J 5 bases, leaving 16 bases between the germline ends. This CDR3 contains 15 residues. Germline V gene lookup returns CDR1 SGHKS and CDR2 YYEKEE (reference sequence).

V usage is TRBV6-5 and J usage is TRBJ1-1; D is unclear. The CDR3 has 13 amino acids. Germline V gene lookup returns CDR1 MNHEY and CDR2 SVGAGI. The CDR3 protein is CASGPTMNTEAFF. CDR3 DNA: TGTGCTAGCGGACCCACAATGAACACTGAAGCTTTCTTT.

V gene TRBV6-4 combines with J gene TRBJ1-6; 7 positions match TRBD1. Germline V gene data show CDR1 as MRHNA and CDR2 as SNTAGT. The CDR3 sequence is 15 residues long. J was trimmed by 10 bases and V by 3 bases; bases with no gene match: 9. CDR3 region: CASSDDRVLLSPLHF. CDR3 sequence (DNA): TGTGCCAGCAGTGATGACAGGGTCTTGTTATCACCCCTCCACTTT.

There are many counts of this clone. The rearrangement links TRBV15 to TRBJ1-2, with 7 positions matching TRBD1. Losses at the gene ends were 0 bases for V and 2 bases for J; bases not matched to a gene: 6. This CDR3 comprises 16 residues. Germline V gene sequence: CDR1 LNHNV, CDR2 YYDKDF (reference sequence). The chain's CDR3 is CATSRETTGRNYGYTF. In DNA form, the CDR3 reads TGTGCCACCAGCAGAGAAACGACAGGGAGAAACTATGGCTACACCTTC.

The chain is built from TRBV30 and TRBJ1-2, with a weak D call TRBD1 (5 bases). Trimming took off 0 bases at V and 4 bases at J, with 15 bases between the two ends. The CDR3 extends over 15 amino acids. Germline V CDR1 and CDR2: GTSNPN, SVGIG (reference sequence). CDR3 nucleotide sequence: TGTGCCTGGAGTGTACTCAAAGGGACGAGCTATGGCTACACCTTC. Translation gives CAWSVLKGTSYGYTF. The variable domain in full, completed from reference TRBV30 and TRBJ1-2, reads SQTIHQWPATLVQPVGSPLSLECTVEGTSNPNLYWYRQAAGRGLQLLFYSVGIGQISSEVPQNLSASRPQDRQFILSSKKLLLSDSGFYLCAWSVLKGTSYGYTFGSGTRLTVV.

The chain has TRBV27 and TRBJ1-5; D call uncertain. Germline V lookup: CDR1 MNHEY, CDR2 SMNVEV (reference sequence). This CDR3 is built from 16 residues. V lost 3 bases, J lost 1 base, and 13 bases lay in between. This chain's CDR3 is CASSFQGSGSNQPQHF. In DNA, the CDR3 is TGTGCCAGCAGTTTTCAAGGGTCTGGCAGCAATCAGCCCCAGCATTTT.

The chain uses TRBV19 and TRBJ1-5, with no clear D. From germline, CDR1 is LNHDA and CDR2 SQIVND (reference sequence). CDR3 length: 14 amino acids. Trimming removed 6 bases from V and 1 base from J, with 10 bases in between. The CDR3 region is CASRLRRSNQPQHF. DNA for the CDR3: TGTGCCAGTAGGCTCAGGAGGAGCAATCAGCCCCAGCATTTT.

The chain recombines TRBV7-9 with TRBJ2-5; a weak D match, TRBD2 (6 bases). The V end lost 1 base, the J end lost 2 bases, and 11 bases lay between the germline ends. Per the germline V gene, CDR1 is SEHNR and CDR2 is FQNEAQ (reference sequence). CDR3 length equals 15 residues. CDR3 sequence (DNA): TGTGCCAGCAGCTTAGACTTAGCGGTTCAAGAGACCCAGTACTTC. It is translated as CASSLDLAVQETQYF.

The CDR3 sequence: CASSDDRGEGGYEQYF. DNA of the CDR3: TGTGCCAGTAGTGATGACAGGGGTGAGGGAGGCTACGAGCAGTACTTC. V gene TRBV19 combines with J gene TRBJ2-7; 8 bases line up with TRBD1. CDR1 is LNHDA, CDR2 SQIVND, per germline (reference sequence). The CDR3 has 16 amino acids. The V segment lost 5 bases and the J segment 3 bases; nucleotides outside the gene matches: 12.

The chain has TRBV10-1 and TRBJ2-1; D is unclear. V gave up 4 bases and J gave up 7 bases, with 14 bases separating them. The CDR3 totals 14 residues. From germline, CDR1 is WNHNN and CDR2 SYGVQD (reference sequence). The CDR3 DNA is TGCGCCAGCAGTGGGGAAAGGGATCCGAATGAGCAGTTCTTC. This translates into CASSGERDPNEQFF.

This rearrangement joins TRBV10-2 to TRBJ1-5; 8 nucleotides align to TRBD1. The V and J ends lost 4 bases and 6 bases, in that order; junction bases with no gene match: 5. CDR1 and CDR2 from the germline V gene are WSHSY and SAAADI. CDR3 size: 14 residues. CDR3 sequence: CASSGQGQGQPQHF. The CDR3 DNA follows: TGCGCCAGCAGTGGACAGGGGCAGGGTCAGCCCCAGCATTTT.

This chain links TRBV6-5 with TRBJ2-2; TRBD2 matches 9 bases. This CDR3 region has 14 residues. J gave up 6 bases and V 11 bases, and 10 bases lay outside the gene matches. Germline V gene lookup returns CDR1 MNHEY and CDR2 SVGAGI. CDR3: CAARLAANAGELFF. CDR3 DNA: TGTGCCGCTCGACTAGCGGCAAACGCCGGGGAGCTGTTTTTT.

The rearrangement uses TRBV5-4 and TRBJ2-7; tentatively, D is TRBD1 (6 bases). The CDR3 runs to 15 residues. Between the trimmed V and J ends, which lost 4 bases and 2 bases, there was a span of 16 bases. Germline V gene sequence: CDR1 SGHNT, CDR2 YYREEE (reference sequence). The CDR3 loop is CASSTGTQETYEQYF. Here the CDR3 DNA reads TGTGCCAGCAGCACTGGGACACAGGAGACCTACGAGCAGTACTTC.